These 21 T cell receptor beta chains were all obtained from the same sample, sequenced in a study of blood T cell repertoires in COVID-19 (dated by TCRdb to about 2020). Libraries were prepared through the immunoSEQ multiplex PCR assay. The source is immuneACCESS, and TCRdb retained only in-frame sequences with V and J called. Part of the clones is not carried over; for the studies checked, unresolved V genes explain less than half of this, and the remainder is unexplained. In all, the sample holds more than 50,000 clones, and roughly 68% of those were seen once. Approximately 30% of the sample is taken by the ten largest. What was sequenced was peripheral blood. All receptors come from a woman of 80 years or more with acute or convalescent COVID-19.

J is TRBJ2-2 and V is TRBV7-6; D gene ambiguous. Germline-derived CDR1 and CDR2 are SGHVS and FNYEAQ. With 6 bases removed from V and 5 bases from J, the gap between germline ends came to 13 bases. CDR3 length equals 14 residues. DNA for the CDR3: TGTGCCAGCAGTCAAAATCAGCGAACCGGGGAGCTGTTTTTT. Its translation: CASSQNQRTGELFF.

V is TRBV19 and J is TRBJ2-7, with D unresolved. Looked up from germline, CDR1 is LNHDA and CDR2 is SQIVND (reference sequence). V lost 5 bases to trimming and J lost 6 bases, with 17 bases between them. The CDR3 has 14 residues. CDR3 amino acids: CASSSPGGEVEQYF. The CDR3 DNA reads TGTGCCAGTAGTTCCCCCGGCGGTGAAGTCGAGCAGTACTTC.

CDR3 nucleotide sequence: TGTGCCAGCTCACTCCAATCGGCTGAAGCTTTCTTT. Its protein product is CASSLQSAEAFF. The chain combines TRBV18 with TRBJ1-1; D gene uncertain. This CDR3 is 12 amino acids long. CDR1 is KGHSH, CDR2 LQKENI, per germline. V lost 4 bases, J lost 6 bases, and 9 bases lay in between.

The rearrangement uses TRBV19 and TRBJ2-7, with TRBD2 matching 7 bases. Germline CDR1 reads LNHDA; CDR2 reads SQIVND (reference sequence). V was clipped by 5 bases and J by 6 bases; unmatched bases: 4. This CDR3 has 12 amino acids. The chain's CDR3 is CASSLTSREQYF. The CDR3 DNA reads as TGTGCCAGTAGTCTGACTAGCCGCGAGCAGTACTTC.

V gene TRBV5-1 combines with J gene TRBJ1-4; 7 nucleotides agree with TRBD1. Germline trimming cut 4 bases from V and 3 bases from J; bases unmatched to any gene: 6. The CDR3 has 15 residues. Germline loops: CDR1 SGHRS, CDR2 YFSETQ. CDR3 amino acids: CASSPSGTANEKLFF. In DNA form, the CDR3 reads TGCGCCAGCAGCCCTTCCGGGACAGCTAATGAAAAACTGTTTTTT.

The rearrangement uses TRBV5-1 and TRBJ2-3, with 7 bases matching TRBD2. Germline-derived CDR1 and CDR2 are SGHRS and YFSETQ. The CDR3 is made up of 14 amino acids. J gave up 6 bases and V 1 base, and 5 bases lay outside the gene matches. CDR3 sequence reads: CASSLSGDVDTQYF. The CDR3 DNA sequence: TGCGCCAGCAGCTTGAGCGGGGACGTGGATACGCAGTATTTT.

This chain links TRBV11-2 with TRBJ2-2; 8 bases agree with TRBD1. Trimming removed 5 bases from V and 2 bases from J; junction bases left unmatched: 16. CDR3 length equals 19 residues. Germline lookup yields CDR1 SGHAT and CDR2 FQNNGV. The CDR3 nucleotides are TGTGCCAGCAGCCCAAGATTTGGACAGGGTGATACCAACACCGGGGAGCTGTTTTTT. Translation: CASSPRFGQGDTNTGELFF.

In this sample, this clone turned up once. The CDR3 nucleotides are TGTGCCAGCAGTTTCTTGGCAGGGGGAAACTATGGCTACACCTTC. Translation: CASSFLAGGNYGYTF. J is TRBJ1-2 and V is TRBV28; 7 nucleotides agree with TRBD1. V was clipped by 3 bases and J by 2 bases; unmatched bases: 6. The CDR3 length is 15 residues. Looked up from germline, CDR1 is MDHEN and CDR2 is SYDVKM.

This clone was recorded only once. V and J are TRBV6-1 and TRBJ1-5; no clear D gene. The CDR3 spans 15 residues. Between the trimmed V and J ends, which lost 2 bases and 3 bases, there was a span of 11 bases. The germline V gene encodes CDR1 MNHNS and CDR2 SASEGT. In nucleotides, the CDR3 is TGTGCCAGCAGTGAAATGGCGGTTCCCAATCAGCCCCAGCATTTT. The encoded protein is CASSEMAVPNQPQHF.

By frequency in the sample, this clone is medium-sized. The chain is built from TRBV28 and TRBJ1-6; TRBD1 is a possible D gene (5 bases). The CDR3 covers 13 residues. CDR1 MDHEN and CDR2 SYDVKM come from the germline V gene. Trimming cost V 4 bases and J 7 bases, with 8 bases left between them. DNA for the CDR3: TGTGCCAGCAGTTCCGGACAAAATTCACCCCTCCACTTT. Translation gives CASSSGQNSPLHF.

The chain couples TRBV7-9 to TRBJ2-7; D is unresolved. This CDR3 has 13 residues. CDR1 and CDR2 (germline): SEHNR, FQNEAQ (reference sequence). V was shortened by 2 bases and J by 4 bases, with 9 bases between the two germline ends. The CDR3 spells CASSLPSEYEQYF. The CDR3 DNA reads TGTGCCAGCAGCTTACCCTCGGAGTACGAGCAGTACTTC. The full variable domain, with the rest looked up from reference TRBV7-9 and TRBJ2-7, is DTGVSQNPRHKITKRGQNVTFRCDPISEHNRLYWYRQTLGQGPEFLTYFQNEAQLEKSRLLSDRFSAERPKGSFSTLEIQRTEQGDSAMYLCASSLPSEYEQYFGPGTRLTVT.

The rearrangement uses TRBV11-3 and TRBJ2-5; D is ambiguous. CDR1 is SGHNT, CDR2 YENEEA, per germline. V was clipped by 1 base and J by 1 base, with 4 bases between them. The CDR3 spans 13 residues. DNA of the CDR3: TGTGCCAGCAGCTTAGCCGTCCAAGAGACCCAGTACTTC. Its translation: CASSLAVQETQYF.

The chain recombines TRBV28 with TRBJ2-5, with 11 bases aligning to TRBD2. The germline V gene has CDR1 MDHEN and CDR2 SYDVKM. The CDR3 is made up of 15 amino acids. The junction had 9 bases not matched to a gene; V was cut back by 7 bases and J by 5 bases. The CDR3 is CASMVQLAGVETQYF. The CDR3 region has the DNA TGTGCCAGCATGGTTCAACTAGCGGGAGTTGAGACCCAGTACTTC.

The table lists this clone with a few counts. The chain uses TRBV25-1 and TRBJ2-7, with D maybe TRBD1 (7 bases). V lost 7 bases and J lost 3, with 13 bases in between. Germline V CDR1 and CDR2: MGHDK, SYGVNS. The CDR3 loop spans 13 amino acids. The CDR3 region has the DNA TGTGCCAGCACCAGGGGGGCCTACTACGAGCAGTACTTC. Protein product: CASTRGAYYEQYF.

The chain joins TRBV7-2 to TRBJ1-4, with unresolved D. Trimming removed 1 base at V and 7 bases at J, with 13 bases between. The CDR3 spans 15 residues. The germline V gene has CDR1 SGHTA and CDR2 FQGNSA. CDR3 sequence reads: CASSLGAGLVEKLFF. CDR3 in DNA: TGTGCCAGCAGCTTAGGCGCCGGACTGGTTGAAAAACTGTTTTTT.

The chain has TRBV19 and TRBJ1-2, with D tentatively TRBD1 (5 bases). CDR3 length equals 14 residues. Germline V gene lookup returns CDR1 LNHDA and CDR2 SQIVND (reference sequence). V shed 2 bases and J shed 4 bases, with 11 bases lying between them. CDR3 protein: CASSIRGQAYGYTF. Here the CDR3 DNA reads TGTGCCAGTAGTATAAGGGGTCAGGCCTATGGCTACACCTTC. The full variable domain, completed using reference TRBV19 and TRBJ1-2, is DGGITQSPKYLFRKEGQNVTLSCEQNLNHDAMYWYRQDPGQGLRLIYYSQIVNDFQKGDIAEGYSVSREKKESFPLTVTSAQKNPTAFYLCASSIRGQAYGYTFGSGTRLTVV.

The chain carries TRBV4-3 and TRBJ1-3; D uncertain. Germline CDR1 and CDR2: LGHNA and YSLEER. The CDR3 spans 17 residues. V was clipped by 0 bases and J by 1 base, with 13 bases between them. The CDR3 here is CASSQDEGGGSGNTIYF. CDR3 sequence (DNA): TGCGCCAGCAGCCAAGATGAGGGAGGAGGATCTGGAAACACCATATATTTT.

V and J are TRBV9 and TRBJ1-1; the match to TRBD1 covers 7 bases. The trim removed 4 bases at V and 5 bases at J, leaving 8 bases unmatched. Germline lookup yields CDR1 SGDLS and CDR2 YYNGEE. CDR3 length equals 14 residues. The CDR3 region has the DNA TGTGCCAGCAGCTACAGACAGGGCGGAACTGAAGCTTTCTTT. Encoded protein: CASSYRQGGTEAFF.

This chain connects TRBV7-8 to TRBJ2-1; 7 nucleotides agree with TRBD2. The CDR3 has 18 residues. Germline V CDR1 and CDR2: SGHVS, FQNEAQ. V dropped 2 bases and J dropped 6; count of bases not matched to a gene: 16. As DNA, the CDR3 is TGTGCCAGCAGCTTAATTAGTGGACTAGGGCTGGTCGGCAATGAGCAGTTCTTC. This encodes CASSLISGLGLVGNEQFF.

This sequence joins TRBV7-2 and TRBJ2-5, with TRBD1 matching 9 bases. The germline gives CDR1 SGHTA, CDR2 FQGNSA. The CDR3 is 15 amino acids. The J segment lost 3 bases and the V segment lost 1 base, leaving 3 bases of the junction unmatched. The CDR3: CASSLGDRAKETQYF. DNA of the CDR3: TGTGCCAGCAGCTTAGGGGACAGGGCGAAAGAGACCCAGTACTTC.

This chain joins TRBV28 and TRBJ2-7; TRBD2 matches 11 bases. CDR1 is MDHEN, CDR2 SYDVKM, per germline. CDR3 length equals 14 residues. The junction had 7 bases not matched to a gene; V was cut back by 8 bases and J by 4 bases. The CDR3 DNA reads TGTGCCAGCGGCGGGACTAGCGGATTTTACGAGCAGTACTTC. Its protein product is CASGGTSGFYEQYF.